The present T cell receptor beta chain was sequenced within a study of cytomegalovirus exposure and HLA in healthy donors. With 60 Vbeta and 13 Jbeta primers, the PCR was carried out. Clones were read by immunoSEQ multiplex PCR, and TCRdb kept only the in-frame ones, dropping some. The data show a few hundred thousand clones, about 74% seen once. Deletions cut 5 bases from V and 5 bases from J, with 4 bases between. In germline, CDR1 is MDHEN, CDR2 SYDVKM. This CDR3 is 11 amino acids long. The sequence derives from a man between 40 and 49 years old in good health and CMV-seronegative. The chain joins TRBV28 to TRBJ1-5, with no clear D. Specimen: PBMCs. CDR3 sequence (DNA): TGTGCCAGCAGTCTTGATCAGCCCCAGCATTTT. Amino acid sequence: CASSLDQPQHF.